The T cell receptor beta chain described here comes from a study of blood T cell repertoires in COVID-19. Measured with immunoSEQ multiplex PCR; TCRdb has only the in-frame clones, and not every one. The sample includes 200,000 to 250,000 clones, around 84% of them seen just once. This clone was recorded once. Seattle researchers signed up patients amid active infection and tracked them longitudinally. The sequenced sample was peripheral blood. The clonotype was recovered from a woman of 80 years or more with COVID-19, enrolled during active disease.

In nucleotides, the CDR3 is TGTGCCAGCAGCTTAGCGCCTAGCGGGGTACAAGAGACCCAGTACTTC. Translation gives CASSLAPSGVQETQYF. The J gene is TRBJ2-5, the V gene TRBV7-6; 9 positions agree with TRBD2. The V segment lost 0 bases and the J segment 2 bases; nucleotides outside the gene matches: 4. CDR3 length: 16 residues. Germline V gives CDR1 SGHVS, CDR2 FNYEAQ.